These 14 T cell receptor beta chains were sequenced from one sample in a study of breast tumors, draining lymph nodes, adjacent tissues listed by TCRdb under 2016. Lymph node samples came from the axillary draining lymph nodes of breast cancer patients. Libraries were built with multiplex PCR. TCRdb lists the instrument as Illumina HiSeq 2000. TCRdb trimmed public reads at Q25 via fastp, called clones via MiXCR and kept in-frame beta chains. Every entry covers one CDR3 protein and lists the most common genes and DNA from its rows. The sample table records about 230,000 distinct CDR3 sequences; about 34% of these occur just once. The ten top clones hold over 1.1% of the sample. Sequenced input: axillary lymph node tissue. The receptors were sampled from a female donor with breast cancer. Some clones in this sample may be carry-over from other donors' samples.

V usage is TRBV2 and J usage is TRBJ2-6, with 7 bases aligning to TRBD1. Trimming at V came to 4 bases and at J to 3 bases, leaving 6 bases not matched to a gene. This CDR3 contains 16 residues. CDR1 SNHLY and CDR2 FYNNEI come from the germline V gene. The CDR3 loop reads CASSVQGVGGANVLTF. The CDR3 DNA follows: TGTGCCAGCAGTGTTCAGGGGGTGGGTGGGGCCAACGTCCTGACTTTC.

V and J are TRBV7-3 and TRBJ2-5; TRBD2 might be the D (6 bases). CDR1 is SGHTA, CDR2 FQGTGA, per germline. The CDR3 is 19 residues long. V lost 5 bases and J lost 7, with 32 bases in between. CDR3 amino acids: CASSLTGTSATGELGTQYF. DNA for the CDR3: TGTGCCAGCAGCCTTACCGGGACTTCGGCGACCGGGGAGCTAGGGACCCAGTACTTC.

Notes on this clonotype: The germline gene is not matched at one end of the junction; a read error may be the cause. This sequence joins TRBV12-3 or TRBV12-4 and TRBJ2-5; TRBD2 aligns across 7 bases. The CDR3 extends over 12 amino acids. The CDR3 protein is CASGGLGGTQCF. The DNA of the CDR3 is TGTGCCAGCGGGGGACTGGGGGGGACCCAGTGCTTC.

This clonotype was observed at least ten times. V is TRBV6-6 and J is TRBJ1-1; D ambiguous. Trimming took off 6 bases at V and 0 bases at J, with 8 bases between the two ends. The V gene's germline CDR1 is MNHNY and CDR2 SVGAGI (reference sequence). The CDR3 loop spans 13 amino acids. CDR3 sequence (DNA): TGTGCCAGCAGCTCCGAAATGAACACTGAAGCTTTCTTT. Amino acid sequence: CASSSEMNTEAFF.

The V gene is TRBV20-1, the J gene TRBJ1-5, with D possibly matching TRBD1 (5 bases). This CDR3 is built from 12 residues. V lost 6 bases and J lost 12, with 18 bases in between. Germline V gene sequence: CDR1 DFQATT, CDR2 SNEGSKA (reference sequence). CDR3 in amino acids: CSARKGRGLQHF. The DNA of the CDR3 is TGCAGTGCCAGGAAGGGGAGAGGTCTCCAGCATTTT.

This clonotype was counted many times. The chain has TRBV6-1 and TRBJ2-7; no clear D. The CDR3 consists of 15 residues. In germline, CDR1 is MNHNS, CDR2 SASEGT. V shed 0 bases and J shed 2 bases, with 11 bases lying between them. The CDR3 spells CASSEALNSAYEQYF. CDR3 coding DNA: TGTGCCAGCAGTGAAGCGCTGAACAGCGCCTACGAGCAGTACTTC.

A word on this clonotype: This may be a read error, as it is one base from a much larger clone. The CDR3 region has the DNA TGTGCCAGGAGTTTATTTCTAGCGGTGGGGGGCACAGATACGCAGTATTTT. Protein product: CARSLFLAVGGTDTQYF. The chain carries TRBV27 and TRBJ2-3; 7 bases match TRBD2. This CDR3 has 17 amino acids. Germline V gene sequence: CDR1 MNHEY, CDR2 SMNVEV (reference sequence).

This clonotype has ten or more counts. This chain uses TRBV19 with TRBJ2-1; a possible D gene is TRBD1 (5 bases). The CDR3 runs to 12 residues. Trimming removed 3 bases from V and 10 bases from J, with 10 bases in between. Looked up from germline, CDR1 is LNHDA and CDR2 is SQIVND (reference sequence). CDR3 DNA sequence: TGTGCCAGTAGTATGGGGCTGAGCGAGCAGTTCTTC. This translates into CASSMGLSEQFF.

In its sample, this clonotype was seen many times. V usage is TRBV20-1 and J usage is TRBJ2-3; possible D gene TRBD1, 8 bases. The CDR3 has 16 residues. Trimming shortened V by 6 bases and J by 2 bases, and 21 bases separated the two germline ends. The germline V gene has CDR1 DFQATT and CDR2 SNEGSKA (reference sequence). This chain's CDR3 is CSALSQGGSDTDTQYF. The CDR3 nucleotides are TGCAGTGCACTCTCACAGGGGGGGTCCGACACAGATACGCAGTATTTT.

This clonotype was counted at least ten times. V gene TRBV19 combines with J gene TRBJ2-1, with 7 bases lining up with TRBD2. The CDR3 covers 17 residues. The V and J ends lost 4 bases and 4 bases, in that order; junction bases with no gene match: 13. Germline V gives CDR1 LNHDA, CDR2 SQIVND (reference sequence). CDR3 in amino acids: CASSTPGRAGIYNEQFF. CDR3 DNA sequence: TGTGCCAGTAGTACCCCCGGGCGAGCGGGAATATACAATGAGCAGTTCTTC.

This clonotype was counted only a few times. The V call is TRBV6-5, the J call TRBJ2-2; a weak D match, TRBD1 (6 bases). The CDR3 totals 15 residues. V lost 6 bases and J lost 7, with 18 bases in between. Germline-derived CDR1 and CDR2 are MNHEY and SVGAGI. Written as DNA, the CDR3 is TGTGCCAGCAGACGCTCCTTCCAGGGGAACGGGGAGCTGTTTTTT. Its translation: CASRRSFQGNGELFF.

This clonotype was seen repeatedly, ten times or more. The V call is TRBV2, the J call TRBJ1-6; D is ambiguous. The V gene's germline CDR1 is SNHLY and CDR2 FYNNEI. This CDR3 spans 14 amino acids. Trimming shortened V by 4 bases and J by 5 bases, and 9 bases separated the two germline ends. CDR3 sequence reads: CASSAKTNNSPLHF. The CDR3 coding sequence is TGTGCCAGCAGTGCGAAGACAAATAATTCACCCCTCCACTTT.

This clonotype has a single count. The chain uses TRBV20-1 and TRBJ1-4; the D gene is possibly TRBD1 (5 bases). The CDR3 consists of 13 residues. V shed 5 bases and J shed 7 bases, with 14 bases lying between them. Per the germline V gene, CDR1 is DFQATT and CDR2 is SNEGSKA (reference sequence). The CDR3: CSAGRGPPEKLFF. CDR3 bases: TGCAGTGCTGGCCGGGGACCGCCTGAAAAACTGTTTTTT.

Comment on this clonotype: This likely comes from a read error, as the CDR3 has no conserved phenylalanine or tryptophan at its end. The rearrangement uses TRBV20-1 and TRBJ2-4; 14 bases map to TRBD2. CDR3 size: 17 residues. The V segment lost 1 base and the J segment 3 bases; nucleotides outside the gene matches: 5. Per germline, CDR1 DFQATT and CDR2 SNEGSKA (reference sequence). This CDR3 is CSARGATSGRGKNIQYL. The DNA of the CDR3 is TGCAGTGCTAGAGGCGCGACTAGCGGGAGGGGCAAAAACATTCAGTACCTC.